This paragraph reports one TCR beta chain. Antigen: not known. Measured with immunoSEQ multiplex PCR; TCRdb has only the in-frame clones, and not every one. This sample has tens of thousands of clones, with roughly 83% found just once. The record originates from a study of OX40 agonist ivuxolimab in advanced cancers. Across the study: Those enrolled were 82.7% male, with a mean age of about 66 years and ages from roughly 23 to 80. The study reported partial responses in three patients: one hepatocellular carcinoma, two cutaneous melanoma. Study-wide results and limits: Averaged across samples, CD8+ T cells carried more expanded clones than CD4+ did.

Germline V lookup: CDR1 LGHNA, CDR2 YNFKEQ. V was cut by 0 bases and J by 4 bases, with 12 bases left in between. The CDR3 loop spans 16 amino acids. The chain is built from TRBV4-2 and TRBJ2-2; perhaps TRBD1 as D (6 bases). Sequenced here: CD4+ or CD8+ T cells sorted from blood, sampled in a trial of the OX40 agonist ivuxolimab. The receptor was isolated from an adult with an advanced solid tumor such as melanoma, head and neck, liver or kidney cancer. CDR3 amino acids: CASSQDPDSSTGELFF. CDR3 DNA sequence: TGTGCCAGCAGCCAAGATCCGGACAGCTCCACCGGGGAGCTGTTTTTT.